The 17 T cell receptor beta chains in this list originate from one sample, sequenced in a study of cytomegalovirus exposure and HLA in healthy donors. The PCR ran on 60 Vbeta and 13 Jbeta primers. The assay was immunoSEQ multiplex PCR, and TCRdb's table has in-frame clones only and misses some. The sample lists 180,000 or so clones, 65% to 90% occurring once. Input material: PBMCs. The source is a young woman in good health and CMV-seronegative.

The rearrangement links TRBV5-4 to TRBJ2-3; D unclear. The CDR3 consists of 14 residues. The ends were cut back, 0 bases at V and 4 bases at J, with 9 bases in the middle. In germline, CDR1 is SGHNT, CDR2 YYREEE (reference sequence). In DNA form, the CDR3 reads TGTGCCAGCAGCTTGGATAGTAACGCAGATACGCAGTATTTT. Residues: CASSLDSNADTQYF.

V and J are TRBV28 and TRBJ1-5, with 9 positions matching TRBD1. CDR3 length: 15 residues. J gave up 5 bases and V 5 bases, and 7 bases lay outside the gene matches. The V gene's germline CDR1 is MDHEN and CDR2 SYDVKM. CDR3 residues: CASSPTGQGDQPQHF. CDR3 sequence (DNA): TGTGCCAGCAGTCCGACGGGACAGGGCGATCAGCCCCAGCATTTT.

The genes are TRBV28 and TRBJ1-5; D gene unclear. CDR3 size: 16 residues. Deletions cut 6 bases from V and 5 bases from J, with 20 bases between. Germline V gives CDR1 MDHEN, CDR2 SYDVKM. As DNA, the CDR3 is TGTGCCAGCAGCAAAGCTACGGGGTTCTGGGATCAGCCCCAGCATTTT. It is translated as CASSKATGFWDQPQHF. Full variable domain (remainder filled in from reference TRBV28 and TRBJ1-5): DVKVTQSSRYLVKRTGEKVFLECVQDMDHENMFWYRQDPGLGLRLIYFSYDVKMKEKGDIPEGYSVSREKKERFSLILESASTNQTSMYLCASSKATGFWDQPQHFGDGTRLSIL.

The genes are TRBV7-9 and TRBJ2-1; TRBD1 agrees at 9 bases. The germline gives CDR1 SEHNR, CDR2 FQNEAQ (reference sequence). The CDR3 is 16 residues long. Unmatched junction bases numbered 9, after V lost 5 bases and J lost 4 bases. The CDR3 here is CASSGDRGVGYNEQFF. The CDR3 nucleotides are TGTGCCAGCAGCGGAGACAGGGGGGTGGGATACAATGAGCAGTTCTTC.

This chain uses TRBV7-2 with TRBJ1-1; 7 bases fit TRBD1. V trimming: 1 base; J trimming: 4 bases; junction bases outside the gene matches: 9. The CDR3 spans 16 residues. In germline, CDR1 is SGHTA, CDR2 FQGNSA. The CDR3 nucleotides are TGTGCCAGCAGCTTAGTATGGCCGACAGGGATCACTGAAGCTTTCTTT. This sequence encodes CASSLVWPTGITEAFF.

This chain connects TRBV29-1 to TRBJ2-5; a weak D match, TRBD2 (7 bases). Germline loops: CDR1 SQVTM, CDR2 ANQGSEA. V was cut by 6 bases and J by 5 bases, with 19 bases left in between. The CDR3 runs 14 residues. The CDR3 coding sequence is TGCAGCGTGGGGGGGGCAGGGAATTTGGAGACCCAGTACTTC. It is translated as CSVGGAGNLETQYF.

The J gene is TRBJ1-2, the V gene TRBV28; TRBD1 might be the D (5 bases). Per the germline V gene, CDR1 is MDHEN and CDR2 is SYDVKM. V shed 5 bases and J shed 8 bases, with 24 bases lying between them. The length of the CDR3 is 16 residues. CDR3 loop: CASSQTLQAHLQGYTF. In DNA, the CDR3 is TGTGCCAGCAGTCAAACCTTACAGGCACATCTTCAAGGCTACACCTTC.

The rearrangement links TRBV14 to TRBJ2-5; the match to TRBD2 covers 9 bases. Germline V gives CDR1 SGHDN, CDR2 FVKESK. CDR3 length: 17 residues. V was pared by 0 bases and J by 2 bases, with 7 bases of the junction left unmatched. The CDR3 region is CASSQDPPTSGQETQYF. The CDR3 coding sequence is TGTGCCAGCAGCCAAGATCCACCGACTAGCGGTCAAGAGACCCAGTACTTC.

Regarding this clone: Mismatch with germline at one junction end may stem from a read error. The chain carries TRBV7-7 and TRBJ2-5; D is unresolved. The germline V gene encodes CDR1 SSHAT and CDR2 FNYEAQ (reference sequence). The CDR3 contains 13 residues. The CDR3 sequence: CASSLTAVETQYF. The CDR3 nucleotides are TGTGCTAGCAGCTTAACCGCGGTTGAGACCCAGTACTTC.

The V call is TRBV2, the J call TRBJ1-3; tentative D call: TRBD1 (5 bases). Germline loops: CDR1 SNHLY, CDR2 FYNNEI. There are 15 residues in the CDR3. Between the trimmed V and J ends, which lost 8 bases and 0 bases, there was a span of 14 bases. CDR3 bases: TGTGCCAGCGTCGGGAGAACAGGCTCTGGAAACACCATATATTTT. Translating gives CASVGRTGSGNTIYF.

The chain has TRBV18 and TRBJ1-1; TRBD1 matches 9 bases. The CDR3 totals 15 residues. Germline V lookup: CDR1 KGHSH, CDR2 LQKENI. J was trimmed by 5 bases and V by 3 bases; bases with no gene match: 7. The CDR3 nucleotides read TGTGCCAGCTCACCTGGGGGACAGGGAGATACTGAAGCTTTCTTT. Translation: CASSPGGQGDTEAFF.

The count of this clone is one. The chain combines TRBV6-5 with TRBJ2-7; the D is unclear. The CDR3 is 15 residues long. The germline V and J ends were trimmed by 0 bases and 0 bases, with 9 bases remaining between them. Germline V gene lookup returns CDR1 MNHEY and CDR2 SVGAGI. The CDR3 sequence: CASSYSHESSYEQYF. The CDR3 coding sequence is TGTGCCAGCAGTTACTCTCATGAGAGCTCCTACGAGCAGTACTTC.

The V call is TRBV19, the J call TRBJ1-5; weak D call: TRBD1 (6 bases). Trimming removed 4 bases at V and 5 bases at J, with 12 bases between. Germline values: CDR1 LNHDA, CDR2 SQIVND (reference sequence). The CDR3 sequence is 14 residues long. The CDR3 reads CASSKGQLYQPQHF. CDR3 nucleotide sequence: TGTGCCAGTAGTAAAGGACAGCTCTATCAGCCCCAGCATTTT. Full variable domain (rest looked up from reference TRBV19 and TRBJ1-5): DGGITQSPKYLFRKEGQNVTLSCEQNLNHDAMYWYRQDPGQGLRLIYYSQIVNDFQKGDIAEGYSVSREKKESFPLTVTSAQKNPTAFYLCASSKGQLYQPQHFGDGTRLSIL.

This chain's CDR3 is CASSLLAGGPLEQYF. CDR3 DNA: TGTGCCAGCAGTCTCCTAGCGGGAGGGCCTTTAGAGCAGTACTTC. The V and J genes are TRBV27 and TRBJ2-7; 12 nucleotides align to TRBD2. The CDR3 loop spans 15 amino acids. Germline V lookup: CDR1 MNHEY, CDR2 SMNVEV (reference sequence). V trimming: 5 bases; J trimming: 7 bases; junction bases outside the gene matches: 9.

V gene TRBV27 combines with J gene TRBJ2-5; D possibly corresponds to TRBD2 (5 bases). V was trimmed by 5 bases and J by 0 bases, leaving 16 bases between them. Looked up from germline, CDR1 is MNHEY and CDR2 is SMNVEV (reference sequence). This CDR3 is 16 amino acids long. In nucleotides, the CDR3 is TGTGCCAGCAGTCCTGCTGCCGGGGAGTACCAAGAGACCCAGTACTTC. Residues: CASSPAAGEYQETQYF.

The chain joins TRBV23-1 to TRBJ2-3; a weak D match, TRBD1 (6 bases). TRBV23-1 is filed as an ORF, its function uncertain. Trimming stripped 8 bases from V and 2 bases from J, with 17 bases between. This CDR3 is built from 15 residues. DNA for the CDR3: TGCGCCAGCGGACCGGGACAAGATAACACAGATACGCAGTATTTT. Its protein is CASGPGQDNTDTQYF.

The gene calls are TRBV27 and TRBJ2-3; D might be TRBD2 (6 bases). CDR1 is MNHEY, CDR2 SMNVEV, per germline (reference sequence). The CDR3 runs to 16 residues. Trimming cost V 7 bases and J 3 bases, with 20 bases left between them. CDR3 DNA: TGTGCCAGCATTCCCCCGGGACGGGCGGGGACAGATACGCAGTATTTT. This gives the protein CASIPPGRAGTDTQYF.